This T cell receptor (beta chain) was recovered during a study of response to subunit inactivated influenza vaccine. This clonotype was seen only a few times. Its specificity is unknown. Sequence at one end of the junction differs from germline and may be a read error. TCRdb re-analysed the RT-PCR reads in MiXCR, keeping a single row per CDR3 protein. There are hundreds of thousands of distinct CDR3 sequences in the sample; over 10% occur only once, and 10% to 15% lies in the top ten. Broader study findings: After each seasonal influenza vaccination, few new T cells are recruited, the authors suggested.

This TCR was recovered from a middle-aged man who received an inactivated influenza vaccine. The input for sequencing was PBMCs from blood, taken about 6 weeks after vaccination.

CDR3 protein: CASNYGASGGVTGELFF. Here the CDR3 DNA reads TGTGCCAGCAATTACGGGGCTAGCGGGGGAGTCACCGGGGAGCTGTTTTTT. J is TRBJ2-2 and V is TRBV6-2 or TRBV6-3; 10 nucleotides match TRBD2. There are 17 residues in the CDR3. Per the germline V gene, CDR1 is MNHEY and CDR2 is SVGEGT.